One sample yielded the 23 T cell receptor beta chains listed below, sequenced in a study of identical twins. TCRdb redid the calling of the 5' RACE reads with MiXCR, one entry per CDR3 protein. The table lists about 530,000 distinct CDR3 sequences, about a fifth of them singletons, with around 0.5% in the top ten. Another study also made use of these data, one on yellow fever vaccine responses in identical twins.

Sequenced: CD4+ T cells sorted from blood. These receptor sequences come from a woman in her late teens or twenties in good health.

This CDR3 reads CAISASNSYNEQFF. In nucleotides, the CDR3 is TGTGCCATCAGTGCCAGCAACTCCTACAATGAGCAGTTCTTC. The chain has TRBV10-3 and TRBJ2-1; D is uncertain. V lost 4 bases and J 0 bases, leaving 7 bases between the germline ends. The CDR3 totals 14 residues. CDR1 and CDR2 from the germline V gene are ENHRY and SYGVKD.

This sequence joins TRBV20-1 and TRBJ2-2; 8 bases line up with TRBD1. From germline, CDR1 is DFQATT and CDR2 SNEGSKA (reference sequence). Trimming took 4 bases from V and 6 from J; bases not matched to a gene: 7. The length of the CDR3 is 14 residues. CDR3 region: CSAKARGLPGELFF. The CDR3, as DNA: TGCAGTGCTAAAGCCAGGGGGCTGCCCGGGGAGCTGTTTTTT.

There are a few counts of this clonotype. The chain uses TRBV6-1 and TRBJ2-3, with 9 positions matching TRBD1. The CDR3 has 18 amino acids. V was clipped by 6 bases and J by 3 bases; unmatched bases: 16. Germline loops: CDR1 MNHNS, CDR2 SASEGT. The CDR3 protein is CASRARVQGAGETDTQYF. DNA for the CDR3: TGTGCCAGCAGGGCCCGTGTACAGGGGGCCGGGGAAACAGATACGCAGTATTTT.

This clonotype was detected a few times. V usage is TRBV4-2 and J usage is TRBJ1-4; tentatively, D is TRBD1 (6 bases). Trimming left V 4 bases short and J 2 bases short, with 11 bases between. Germline V gene lookup returns CDR1 LGHNA and CDR2 YNFKEQ. This CDR3 is built from 15 residues. CDR3 amino acids: CASSPPQGTNEKLFF. The CDR3 DNA sequence: TGTGCCAGCAGCCCCCCACAGGGCACTAATGAAAAACTGTTTTTT.

This clonotype was detected a few times. V is TRBV12-3 or TRBV12-4 and J is TRBJ1-6; 10 positions match TRBD1. With 6 bases clipped from V and 9 bases from J, the junction kept 8 bases outside the gene matches. The length of the CDR3 is 15 residues. The CDR3, as DNA: TGTGCCAGCAGCCGGGGACAGGGGTGGAGTTCACCCCTCCACTTT. It yields the protein CASSRGQGWSSPLHF.

Only one count was recorded for this clonotype. For the CDR3, the DNA is TGTGCCAGCAGTTTGGAACACGGGCATGGCTACACCTTC. This encodes CASSLEHGHGYTF. This sequence joins TRBV27 and TRBJ1-2; D is undetermined. Germline V gene sequence: CDR1 MNHEY, CDR2 SMNVEV (reference sequence). This CDR3 region has 13 residues. The V and J ends lost 3 bases and 6 bases respectively, with 11 bases between them.

This clonotype was recorded a few times. This chain uses TRBV20-1 with TRBJ2-7, with 11 bases identical to TRBD2. The V gene end was trimmed by 3 bases and the J gene end by 4 bases; junction bases not matched to a gene: 11. Germline V gene data show CDR1 as DFQATT and CDR2 as SNEGSKA (reference sequence). The CDR3 extends over 16 amino acids. This CDR3 is CSASSLAGGKRYEQYV. The DNA of the CDR3 is TGCAGTGCTAGTTCCCTAGCGGGGGGCAAAAGATACGAGCAGTACGTC.

This clonotype appeared a few times. The chain links TRBV7-8 to TRBJ2-7, with 11 bases fitting TRBD2. Unmatched junction bases numbered 7, after V lost 4 bases and J lost 5 bases. This CDR3 has 15 amino acids. CDR1 is SGHVS and CDR2 is FQNEAQ in the germline V gene. The CDR3 sequence is CASSSYSGRADEQYF. CDR3 nucleotides: TGTGCCAGCAGCTCCTATAGCGGGAGGGCGGACGAGCAGTACTTC.

The V call is TRBV10-3, the J call TRBJ1-1, with D tentatively TRBD1 (5 bases). CDR1 is ENHRY, CDR2 SYGVKD, per germline. V lost 6 bases and J 1 base, leaving 9 bases between the germline ends. This CDR3 has 13 residues. CDR3 in amino acids: CAIRDSPNTEAFF. The CDR3 nucleotides are TGTGCCATCAGAGACAGCCCGAACACTGAAGCTTTCTTT.

CDR3 in amino acids: CASSYSVNTEAFF. CDR3 DNA: TGTGCCAGCAGTTACTCGGTGAACACTGAAGCTTTCTTT. The chain links TRBV6-5 to TRBJ1-1; D is ambiguous. There are 13 residues in the CDR3. Germline-derived CDR1 and CDR2 are MNHEY and SVGAGI. V was shortened by 0 bases and J by 0 bases, with 2 bases between the two germline ends.

The chain links TRBV7-8 to TRBJ2-2, with D perhaps assigned TRBD1 or TRBD2 (6 bases each). Trimming left V 5 bases short and J 3 bases short, with 16 bases between. The CDR3 totals 16 residues. CDR1 and CDR2 from the germline V gene are SGHVS and FQNEAQ. Here the CDR3 reads CASSPRWGADTGELFF. DNA for the CDR3: TGTGCCAGCAGCCCCCGGTGGGGGGCGGACACCGGGGAGCTGTTTTTT.

This clonotype was recorded a few times. The genes are TRBV4-1 and TRBJ2-7, with 14 bases that match TRBD2. Trimming cost V 2 bases and J 5 bases; bases outside gene matches: 17. Per the germline V gene, CDR1 is MGHRA and CDR2 is YSYEKL. This CDR3 region has 20 residues. The CDR3 DNA follows: TGCGCCAGCAGCCAACCCGGACTAGCGGGAGGCGGGAGATTATCCCACGAGCAGTACTTC. It encodes CASSQPGLAGGGRLSHEQYF.

A few counts support this clonotype. The chain joins TRBV3-1 to TRBJ2-3; 10 bases line up with TRBD2. J was trimmed by 2 bases and V by 1 base; bases with no gene match: 9. The V gene's germline CDR1 is LGHDT and CDR2 YNNKEL (reference sequence). The CDR3 consists of 18 residues. CDR3 residues: CASSQVYSGRMATDTQYF. CDR3 nucleotide sequence: TGTGCCAGCAGCCAAGTCTATAGCGGGAGGATGGCCACAGATACGCAGTATTTT.

V gene TRBV27 combines with J gene TRBJ1-6; 8 nucleotides align to TRBD1. The V gene's germline CDR1 is MNHEY and CDR2 SMNVEV (reference sequence). J was trimmed by 1 base and V by 6 bases; bases with no gene match: 11. This CDR3 is built from 18 residues. The CDR3 DNA follows: TGTGCCAGCAGCCGACTTACGGACAGGGAGTCCTATAATTCACCCCTCCACTTT. It codes for CASSRLTDRESYNSPLHF.

V and J are TRBV5-1 and TRBJ2-1, with 8 nucleotides matching TRBD1. Trimming at V came to 5 bases and at J to 7 bases, leaving 2 bases not matched to a gene. This CDR3 has 12 amino acids. The germline CDR1 and CDR2 sequences are SGHRS and YFSETQ. The DNA for the CDR3 is TGCGCCAGCAGGACAGGGGAGAATGAGCAGTTCTTC. Protein sequence: CASRTGENEQFF.

The CDR3 here is CAISERISTDTQYF. CDR3 DNA sequence: TGTGCCATCAGTGAAAGGATTAGCACAGATACGCAGTATTTT. The rearrangement links TRBV10-3 to TRBJ2-3; no reliable D call. The V gene's germline CDR1 is ENHRY and CDR2 SYGVKD. The ends were cut back, 3 bases at V and 0 bases at J, with 7 bases in the middle. The CDR3 has 14 residues.

V usage is TRBV9 and J usage is TRBJ2-5, with 8 bases lining up with TRBD2. The CDR3 loop spans 16 amino acids. The germline gives CDR1 SGDLS, CDR2 YYNGEE. J was trimmed by 4 bases and V by 4 bases; bases with no gene match: 12. The CDR3 reads CASSLTGGSTAETQYF. The CDR3 nucleotides are TGTGCCAGCAGCCTTACGGGGGGGAGTACCGCAGAGACCCAGTACTTC.

This sequence joins TRBV5-1 and TRBJ2-3; possible D gene TRBD1, 6 bases. The CDR3 covers 16 residues. Trimming took off 0 bases at V and 2 bases at J, with 13 bases between the two ends. The germline V gene has CDR1 SGHRS and CDR2 YFSETQ. Here the CDR3 DNA reads TGCGCCAGCAGCTTGGGTGTAGGGGGAAACACAGATACGCAGTATTTT. Translation gives CASSLGVGGNTDTQYF.

This chain joins TRBV15 and TRBJ2-5, with D possibly matching TRBD2 (6 bases). This CDR3 has 16 residues. Germline V gene lookup returns CDR1 LNHNV and CDR2 YYDKDF (reference sequence). Trimming left V 0 bases short and J 5 bases short, with 16 bases between. The CDR3 is CATSRESPAGRETQYF. The CDR3 nucleotides are TGTGCCACCAGCAGAGAAAGCCCAGCGGGTAGGGAGACCCAGTACTTC. The variable domain in full, with the rest retrieved from reference TRBV15 and TRBJ2-5, is DAMVIQNPRYQVTQFGKPVTLSCSQTLNHNVMYWYQQKSSQAPKLLFHYYDKDFNNEADTPDNFQSRRPNTSFCFLDIRSPGLGDTAMYLCATSRESPAGRETQYFGPGTRLLVL.

The chain combines TRBV5-6 with TRBJ2-7; 7 nucleotides align to TRBD2. The junction had 13 bases not matched to a gene; V was cut back by 7 bases and J by 6 bases. Germline V gene data show CDR1 as SGHDT and CDR2 as YYEEEE. The CDR3 is made up of 14 amino acids. The CDR3 spells CASGEGVARFEQYF. The CDR3 region has the DNA TGTGCCAGCGGGGAGGGAGTAGCGAGGTTCGAGCAGTACTTC.

This clonotype came up a few times. The chain joins TRBV27 to TRBJ2-1, with TRBD2 identical over 11 bases. V gave up 2 bases and J gave up 7 bases; unmatched junction bases: 13. The CDR3 totals 18 residues. Per germline, CDR1 MNHEY and CDR2 SMNVEV (reference sequence). CDR3 sequence: CASSLRPPGLAVGNEQFF. The DNA of the CDR3 is TGTGCCAGCAGTTTAAGGCCTCCGGGACTAGCGGTGGGGAATGAGCAGTTCTTC.

The V gene is TRBV7-2, the J gene TRBJ2-7; D remains ambiguous. Trimming left V 5 bases short and J 2 bases short, with 13 bases between. The CDR3 runs to 14 residues. CDR1 and CDR2 from the germline V gene are SGHTA and FQGNSA. The CDR3 DNA follows: TGTGCCAGCAGCCGGGTTACGAGGACCTACGAGCAGTACTTC. Protein sequence: CASSRVTRTYEQYF.

At least ten counts were recorded for this clonotype. V usage is TRBV10-3 and J usage is TRBJ2-5; 8 nucleotides align to TRBD1. The V and J ends lost 3 bases and 4 bases, in that order; junction bases with no gene match: 1. The CDR3 extends over 13 amino acids. Germline CDR1 ENHRY, CDR2 SYGVKD. This CDR3 is CAISEGQGETQYF. In DNA form, the CDR3 reads TGTGCCATCAGTGAAGGACAGGGAGAGACCCAGTACTTC.